The 13 T cell receptor beta chains in this list originate from one sample, sequenced in a study of T cell responses to AZD1222 COVID-19 vaccine (dated by TCRdb to the early 2020s). Sample time point, as interpreted from the label and publication: baseline before first vaccination. Libraries were prepared through the immunoSEQ multiplex PCR assay. Entries here come from immuneACCESS through TCRdb and include only in-frame sequences with V and J called. Some clones fail to appear in such tables; in the studies checked, an unresolved V gene covers under half of the shortfall, and the cause of the remainder is unknown. This sample comprises roughly 91,000 clones, nearly 90% of them detected only once. The ten largest clones take up roughly 2.9% of the sample. This material consisted of peripheral blood, taken on day 0 of AZD1222 vaccination. The origin of the receptors is an adult in good health.

The chain carries TRBV2 and TRBJ2-3; TRBD2 matches 7 bases. The trim removed 1 base at V and 0 bases at J, leaving 4 bases unmatched. This CDR3 is built from 16 residues. Germline lookup yields CDR1 SNHLY and CDR2 FYNNEI. The CDR3 sequence: CASSEGLAASTDTQYF. CDR3 sequence (DNA): TGTGCCAGCAGTGAAGGACTAGCAGCAAGCACAGATACGCAGTATTTT.

The count of this clone is one. The rearrangement uses TRBV7-3 and TRBJ2-3; TRBD2 matches 13 bases. In germline, CDR1 is SGHTA, CDR2 FQGTGA. There are 16 residues in the CDR3. V lost 4 bases, J lost 4 bases, and 5 bases stayed unmatched. CDR3 sequence (DNA): TGTGCCAGCAGCTCCGGACTAGCGGGAGTCGCAGATACGCAGTATTTT. This gives the protein CASSSGLAGVADTQYF.

The chain carries TRBV11-3 and TRBJ2-7; TRBD1 matches 11 bases. The CDR3 is 14 amino acids. Germline CDR1 and CDR2: SGHNT and YENEEA. The V gene end was trimmed by 5 bases and the J gene end by 3 bases; junction bases not matched to a gene: 3. The CDR3 region has the DNA TGTGCCAGCAGCCCTGGGACAGGGGGCTACGAGCAGTACTTC. Protein product: CASSPGTGGYEQYF.

This clone was observed a single time. The genes are TRBV27 and TRBJ2-3, with D maybe TRBD2 (5 bases). The V gene's germline CDR1 is MNHEY and CDR2 SMNVEV (reference sequence). Trimming took 6 bases from V and 0 from J, leaving 16 bases between them. The CDR3 runs to 16 residues. The CDR3 protein is CASSSLGGPSTDTQYF. CDR3 DNA: TGTGCCAGCAGCTCACTCGGCGGGCCTAGCACAGATACGCAGTATTTT.

There are a few counts of this clone. The chain combines TRBV5-1 with TRBJ2-7; TRBD2 matches at 8 bases. Germline lookup yields CDR1 SGHRS and CDR2 YFSETQ. The CDR3 extends over 17 amino acids. The CDR3 DNA sequence: TGTGCCAGCACGGAATTGTCCGGGACTAGGAGCTCCTACGAGCAGTACGTC. Translating it yields CASTELSGTRSSYEQYV.

The gene calls are TRBV7-2 and TRBJ2-2, with a possible D match to TRBD2 (6 bases). The V gene lost 7 bases and the J gene lost 6 bases, with 15 bases spanning the gap. Looked up from germline, CDR1 is SGHTA and CDR2 is FQGNSA. CDR3 length: 14 residues. Here the CDR3 reads CASKRDLRAGELFF. CDR3 bases: TGTGCCAGCAAAAGGGACTTAAGGGCCGGGGAGCTGTTTTTT.

This sequence joins TRBV3-1 (or the pseudogene TRBV3-2) and TRBJ1-6; D is uncertain. The CDR3 spans 18 residues. Germline values: CDR1 LGHDT, CDR2 YNNKEL (reference sequence). The germline V and J ends were trimmed by 0 bases and 0 bases, with 12 bases remaining between them. The CDR3 DNA sequence: TGTGCCAGCAGCCAAGAGAGGAGGGCCACCTCCTATAATTCACCCCTCCACTTT. Amino acid sequence: CASSQERRATSYNSPLHF.

Here the CDR3 reads CASSVASGNTGELFF. The CDR3 DNA sequence: TGCGCCAGCAGTGTGGCTAGCGGGAACACCGGGGAGCTGTTTTTT. This chain connects TRBV10-2 to TRBJ2-2; 7 bases agree with TRBD2. CDR1 WSHSY and CDR2 SAAADI come from the germline V gene. Trimming cost V 4 bases and J 1 base; bases outside gene matches: 3. This CDR3 has 15 residues.

The genes are TRBV3-1 (or the pseudogene TRBV3-2) and TRBJ2-6, with D maybe TRBD1 (6 bases). Trimming shortened V by 4 bases and J by 0 bases, and 10 bases separated the two germline ends. CDR1 is LGHDT and CDR2 is YNNKEL in the germline V gene (reference sequence). This CDR3 has 16 amino acids. The CDR3 sequence is CASSLQGISGANVLTF. The CDR3 nucleotides are TGTGCCAGCAGCCTACAGGGAATCTCTGGGGCCAACGTCCTGACTTTC.

This chain joins TRBV19 and TRBJ2-2; TRBD1 is a possible D gene (5 bases). The CDR3 is made up of 12 amino acids. Trimming took 10 bases from V and 5 from J, leaving 11 bases between them. The germline gives CDR1 LNHDA, CDR2 SQIVND (reference sequence). Written as DNA, the CDR3 is TGTGCCACTGAAGGGGTTACCGGGGAGCTGTTTTTT. Protein sequence: CATEGVTGELFF.

This rearrangement joins TRBV9 to TRBJ2-7; D uncertain. The V end was cut by 0 bases, the J end by 0 bases, with 7 bases between. Germline loops: CDR1 SGDLS, CDR2 YYNGEE. CDR3 size: 14 residues. The chain's CDR3 is CASSVEPSSYEQYF. The DNA of the CDR3 is TGTGCCAGCAGCGTAGAGCCCAGCTCCTACGAGCAGTACTTC.

The genes are TRBV11-1 and TRBJ1-1; D is uncertain. Germline-derived CDR1 and CDR2 are SGHAT and FQDESV (reference sequence). This CDR3 has 11 amino acids. CDR3 sequence: CTRPLFLEAFF. DNA of the CDR3: TGTACGAGGCCATTATTCTTGGAAGCTTTCTTT.

The chain employs TRBV7-3 and TRBJ1-2, with D hard to call. The CDR3 is made up of 13 amino acids. V gave up 1 base and J gave up 7 bases, with 10 bases separating them. CDR1 is SGHTA, CDR2 FQGTGA, per germline. The CDR3 here is CASSLSGDGGYTF. CDR3 nucleotides: TGTGCCAGCAGCTTAAGCGGGGATGGTGGCTACACCTTC.